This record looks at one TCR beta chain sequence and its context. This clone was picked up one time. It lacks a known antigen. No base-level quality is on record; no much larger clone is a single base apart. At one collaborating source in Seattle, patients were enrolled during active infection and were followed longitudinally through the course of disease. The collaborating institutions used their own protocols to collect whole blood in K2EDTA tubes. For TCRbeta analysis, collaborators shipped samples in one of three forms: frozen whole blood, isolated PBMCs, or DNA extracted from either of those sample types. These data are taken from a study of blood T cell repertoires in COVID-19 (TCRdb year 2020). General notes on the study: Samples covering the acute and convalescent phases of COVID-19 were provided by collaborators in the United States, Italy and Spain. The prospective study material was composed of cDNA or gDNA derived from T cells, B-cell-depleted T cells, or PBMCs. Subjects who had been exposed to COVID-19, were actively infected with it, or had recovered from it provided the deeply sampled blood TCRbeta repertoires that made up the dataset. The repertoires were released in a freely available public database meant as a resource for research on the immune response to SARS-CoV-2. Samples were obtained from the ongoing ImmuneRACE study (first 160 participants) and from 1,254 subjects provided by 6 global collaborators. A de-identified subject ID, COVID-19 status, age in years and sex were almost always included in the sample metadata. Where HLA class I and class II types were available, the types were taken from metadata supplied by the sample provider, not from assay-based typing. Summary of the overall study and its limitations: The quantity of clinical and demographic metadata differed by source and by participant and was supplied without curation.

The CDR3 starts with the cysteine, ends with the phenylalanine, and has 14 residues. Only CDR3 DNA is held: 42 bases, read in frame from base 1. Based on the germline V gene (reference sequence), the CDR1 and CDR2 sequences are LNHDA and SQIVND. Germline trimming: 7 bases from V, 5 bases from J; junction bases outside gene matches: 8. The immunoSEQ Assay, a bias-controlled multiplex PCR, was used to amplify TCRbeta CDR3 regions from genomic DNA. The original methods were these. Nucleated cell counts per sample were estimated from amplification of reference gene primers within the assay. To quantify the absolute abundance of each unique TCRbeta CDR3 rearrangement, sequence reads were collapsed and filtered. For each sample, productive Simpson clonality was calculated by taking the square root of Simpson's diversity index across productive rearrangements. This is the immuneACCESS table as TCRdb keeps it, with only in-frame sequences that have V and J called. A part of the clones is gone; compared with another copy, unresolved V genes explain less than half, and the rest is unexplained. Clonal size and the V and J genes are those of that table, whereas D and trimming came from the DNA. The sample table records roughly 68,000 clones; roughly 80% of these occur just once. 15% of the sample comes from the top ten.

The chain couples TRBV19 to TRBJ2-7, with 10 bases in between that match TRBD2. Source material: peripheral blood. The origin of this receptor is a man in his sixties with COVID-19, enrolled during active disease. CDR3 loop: CASTPSGGRDEQYF. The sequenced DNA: TGTGCCAGTACCCCTAGCGGGGGAAGGGACGAGCAGTACTTC.